The 30 T cell receptor beta chains given below trace back to one sample, sequenced in a study of blood T cell repertoires in COVID-19. Profiling relied on immunoSEQ multiplex PCR, and the TCRdb table lists in-frame clones only, not all of them. The repertoire holds around 60,000 clones, with approximately 86% as singletons. The material sequenced was peripheral blood. The receptor set was obtained from a man aged 45-65 years with active COVID-19.

This chain uses TRBV5-8 with TRBJ1-1, with D possibly TRBD1 on 6 matching bases. CDR1 is SGHTS, CDR2 YDEGEE, per germline. CDR3 length: 16 amino acids. V dropped 4 bases and J dropped 0 bases, with 16 bases sitting between them. CDR3 sequence reads: CASSPWGGNMNTEAFF. CDR3 nucleotide sequence: TGTGCCAGCAGCCCGTGGGGGGGCAACATGAACACTGAAGCTTTCTTT.

The chain links TRBV5-4 to TRBJ2-5, with 14 nucleotides matching TRBD2. The CDR3 contains 16 residues. Germline CDR1 reads SGHNT; CDR2 reads YYREEE (reference sequence). Germline trimming cut 2 bases from V and 5 bases from J; bases unmatched to any gene: 5. The CDR3 DNA follows: TGTGCCAGCAGCTTTCCGGGACTAGCGGGGGTTGAGACCCAGTACTTC. The encoded protein is CASSFPGLAGVETQYF.

The chain carries TRBV12-3 or TRBV12-4 and TRBJ1-1, with D possibly TRBD1 on 6 matching bases. The CDR3 totals 13 residues. V was trimmed by 7 bases and J by 6 bases, leaving 15 bases between them. The DNA for the CDR3 is TGTGCCAGCAAACCCAGGGGTTGGGCTGAAGCTTTCTTT. It encodes CASKPRGWAEAFF.

The rearrangement links TRBV6-2 or TRBV6-3 to TRBJ2-2; a possible D gene is TRBD2 (6 bases). This CDR3 spans 13 amino acids. Trimming removed 4 bases at V and 7 bases at J, with 10 bases between. Germline lookup yields CDR1 MNHEY and CDR2 SVGEGT. CDR3 nucleotides: TGTGCCAGCAGTTCCCAGGGAGGCGGGGAGCTGTTTTTT. Protein product: CASSSQGGGELFF.

This clone was observed once. The chain joins TRBV5-6 to TRBJ1-1, with D perhaps TRBD1 (5 bases). Trimming removed 0 bases from V and 8 bases from J, with 8 bases in between. This CDR3 has 12 residues. Germline V gene data show CDR1 as SGHDT and CDR2 as YYEEEE. CDR3 region: CASSLDAGEAFF. The CDR3 DNA sequence: TGTGCCAGCAGCTTGGATGCAGGGGAAGCTTTCTTT.

V usage is TRBV9 and J usage is TRBJ2-2, with no clear D. The V and J ends lost 4 bases and 4 bases respectively, with 8 bases between them. The CDR3 is 13 amino acids. Per the germline V gene, CDR1 is SGDLS and CDR2 is YYNGEE. The CDR3 is CASSTTVTGELFF. The DNA for the CDR3 is TGTGCCAGCAGCACGACTGTCACCGGGGAGCTGTTTTTT.

The gene calls are TRBV5-8 and TRBJ2-5; tentatively, D is TRBD2 (5 bases). Looked up from germline, CDR1 is SGHTS and CDR2 is YDEGEE. Trimming removed 2 bases from V and 5 bases from J, with 22 bases in between. The CDR3 spans 17 residues. CDR3 region: CASSFSRVTNARETQYF. DNA of the CDR3: TGTGCCAGCAGCTTCTCGAGGGTCACAAACGCCAGGGAGACCCAGTACTTC.

The chain has TRBV5-1 and TRBJ1-1; 7 bases map to TRBD1. Germline loops: CDR1 SGHRS, CDR2 YFSETQ. The CDR3 is made up of 16 amino acids. Trimming took 4 bases from V and 3 from J; bases not matched to a gene: 12. The CDR3: CASSRALLTGDTEAFF. The CDR3, as DNA: TGCGCCAGCAGCCGGGCCCTCCTAACAGGGGACACTGAAGCTTTCTTT.

The CDR3: CASSPRGSHQPQHF. In DNA form, the CDR3 reads TGTGCCAGCAGCCCAAGAGGGAGCCATCAGCCCCAGCATTTT. This chain connects TRBV7-2 to TRBJ1-5; D remains unclear. Trimming removed 5 bases at V and 5 bases at J, with 13 bases between. Looked up from germline, CDR1 is SGHTA and CDR2 is FQGNSA. This CDR3 has 14 residues.

V and J are TRBV5-4 and TRBJ1-2; 12 bases match TRBD1. Germline CDR1 is SGHNT and CDR2 is YYREEE (reference sequence). The CDR3 sequence is 15 residues long. The ends lost 7 bases at V and 6 bases at J; junction bases unmatched: 10. CDR3 sequence (DNA): TGTGCCAGCTCGAGGCTAGGGACAGGGGGCGATGGCTACACCTTC. Translating gives CASSRLGTGGDGYTF.

The chain joins TRBV5-6 to TRBJ2-2; the D is unclear. The CDR3 is 16 residues long. The germline V and J ends were trimmed by 0 bases and 6 bases, with 15 bases remaining between them. Germline V CDR1 and CDR2: SGHDT, YYEEEE. As DNA, the CDR3 is TGTGCCAGCAGCTTGGCAGGCAGGATGGTCCCCGGGGAGCTGTTTTTT. This codes for CASSLAGRMVPGELFF.

The J gene is TRBJ2-7, the V gene TRBV18; 10 nucleotides match TRBD1. Trimming cost V 10 bases and J 6 bases; bases outside gene matches: 12. The germline gives CDR1 KGHSH, CDR2 LQKENI. CDR3 length: 14 amino acids. CDR3 nucleotide sequence: TGTGCCACCACTTTGGGACAGGGGAGTAGCGAGCAGTACTTC. Residues: CATTLGQGSSEQYF. Looking up the rest from reference TRBV18 and TRBJ2-7 gives the full variable domain: NAGVMQNPRHLVRRRGQEARLRCSPMKGHSHVYWYRQLPEEGLKFMVYLQKENIIDESGMPKERFSAEFPKEGPSILRIQQVVRGDSAAYFCATTLGQGSSEQYFGPGTRLTVT.

The chain is built from TRBV6-5 and TRBJ1-4; D unclear. CDR3 length equals 12 residues. Germline CDR1 and CDR2: MNHEY and SVGAGI. Deletions cut 2 bases from V and 10 bases from J, with 8 bases between. CDR3 sequence: CASSYEAGKLFF. CDR3 nucleotides: TGTGCCAGCAGTTACGAGGCCGGAAAACTGTTTTTT.

The chain carries TRBV9 and TRBJ1-5; tentative D call: TRBD1 (5 bases). Per the germline V gene, CDR1 is SGDLS and CDR2 is YYNGEE. The CDR3 length is 14 residues. Trimming stripped 2 bases from V and 7 bases from J, with 13 bases between. The CDR3 sequence: CASSVGQGGQPQHF. CDR3 DNA: TGTGCCAGCAGCGTTGGCCAGGGAGGACAGCCCCAGCATTTT.

The chain is built from TRBV5-6 and TRBJ2-5; 7 nucleotides match TRBD2. CDR1 SGHDT and CDR2 YYEEEE come from the germline V gene. Germline trimming cut 2 bases from V and 5 bases from J; bases unmatched to any gene: 0. The CDR3 contains 12 residues. CDR3 nucleotide sequence: TGTGCCAGCAGCTTCGGGGGGGAGACCCAGTACTTC. It codes for CASSFGGETQYF.

In its sample, this clone was seen once. The gene calls are TRBV13 and TRBJ2-5, with 8 bases fitting TRBD1. J lost 0 bases, V lost 5 bases, and 5 bases had no gene match. The germline V gene has CDR1 PRHDT and CDR2 FYEKMQ (reference sequence). This CDR3 spans 15 amino acids. CDR3 nucleotides: TGTGCCAGCAGCCCCCGGACAGGGTACCAAGAGACCCAGTACTTC. Protein sequence: CASSPRTGYQETQYF.

This chain joins TRBV9 and TRBJ2-3, with 9 bases matching TRBD2. The CDR3 is 17 residues long. Looked up from germline, CDR1 is SGDLS and CDR2 is YYNGEE. The V segment lost 4 bases and the J segment 2 bases; nucleotides outside the gene matches: 11. CDR3 sequence: CASSLEAGGRFTDTQYF. CDR3 nucleotides: TGTGCCAGCAGCCTGGAGGCGGGGGGGCGCTTCACAGATACGCAGTATTTT.

The V and J genes are TRBV6-2 or TRBV6-3 and TRBJ2-3; TRBD2 aligns across 9 bases. The J segment lost 11 bases and the V segment lost 6 bases, leaving 6 bases of the junction unmatched. Per the germline V gene, CDR1 is MNHEY and CDR2 is SVGEGT. The CDR3 spans 12 residues. The CDR3 nucleotides read TGTGCCAGCAGCCGGACTAGCGAGAAGCAGTATTTT. This gives the protein CASSRTSEKQYF.

V and J are TRBV14 and TRBJ2-1, with D perhaps TRBD1 (6 bases). The CDR3 spans 17 residues. V lost 0 bases and J lost 1, with 13 bases in between. Germline-derived CDR1 and CDR2 are SGHDN and FVKESK. CDR3 sequence (DNA): TGTGCCAGCAGCCAAGATGTGGGGGCCTTGTCCTACAATGAGCAGTTCTTC. This translates into CASSQDVGALSYNEQFF.

The chain links TRBV29-1 to TRBJ1-2, with D uncertain. V was clipped by 4 bases and J by 3 bases, with 18 bases between them. Germline CDR1 and CDR2: SQVTM and ANQGSEA. CDR3 length: 15 residues. As DNA, the CDR3 is TGCAGCGTTGGTCCTTTTACCGTCGGGGACTATGGCTACACCTTC. Translating it yields CSVGPFTVGDYGYTF.

The chain employs TRBV19 and TRBJ2-3; tentatively, D is TRBD2 (7 bases). The ends were cut back, 3 bases at V and 4 bases at J, with 17 bases in the middle. Germline V gene sequence: CDR1 LNHDA, CDR2 SQIVND (reference sequence). This CDR3 region has 16 residues. The chain's CDR3 is CASSMGPLGGADTQYF. CDR3 coding DNA: TGTGCCAGTAGTATGGGTCCCCTAGGGGGGGCAGATACGCAGTATTTT.

V usage is TRBV3-1 (or the pseudogene TRBV3-2) and J usage is TRBJ2-3; 12 bases agree with TRBD2. The V and J ends lost 1 base and 7 bases, in that order; junction bases with no gene match: 3. This CDR3 comprises 15 residues. CDR1 and CDR2 (germline): LGHDT, YNNKEL (reference sequence). CDR3 loop: CASSQVLAGGYTQYF. In nucleotides, the CDR3 is TGTGCCAGCAGCCAAGTACTAGCGGGGGGTTATACGCAGTATTTT.

J is TRBJ1-1 and V is TRBV6-5; no clear D. Germline loops: CDR1 MNHEY, CDR2 SVGAGI. This CDR3 contains 13 residues. V lost 9 bases and J 10 bases, leaving 21 bases between the germline ends. CDR3 residues: CASVGWTREGAFF. As DNA, the CDR3 is TGTGCCAGTGTTGGTTGGACGAGGGAAGGAGCTTTCTTT.

CDR3 in amino acids: CASSKGPPYPQGTSPLHF. The CDR3 region has the DNA TGTGCCAGCAGCAAAGGTCCCCCCTACCCCCAGGGAACGTCACCCCTCCACTTT. The chain combines TRBV21-1 with TRBJ1-6; the D call TRBD1 from the table was never checked on the DNA. TRBV21-1 is annotated as a pseudogene. The CDR3 sequence is 18 residues long.

V gene TRBV25-1 combines with J gene TRBJ2-7, with 8 bases matching TRBD1. The germline V gene has CDR1 MGHDK and CDR2 SYGVNS. V was clipped by 2 bases and J by 1 base; unmatched bases: 1. The CDR3 loop spans 14 amino acids. The CDR3 bases are TGTGCCAGCAGTGAACAGGGGGCGTCCTACGAGCAGTACTTC. This sequence encodes CASSEQGASYEQYF.

This clone was observed a single time. This chain connects TRBV5-1 to TRBJ2-2; D is possibly TRBD1 (6 bases). CDR1 is SGHRS, CDR2 YFSETQ, per germline. Trimming took 3 bases from V and 4 from J, leaving 10 bases between them. The CDR3 is 14 amino acids. CDR3 loop: CASSSTGTTGELFF. In nucleotides, the CDR3 is TGCGCCAGCAGCTCAACAGGGACCACCGGGGAGCTGTTTTTT.

The rearrangement links TRBV25-1 to TRBJ1-1; D remains ambiguous. Germline V gene lookup returns CDR1 MGHDK and CDR2 SYGVNS. Trimming removed 3 bases from V and 3 bases from J, with 14 bases in between. The CDR3 is 15 amino acids. The CDR3 sequence: CASSDPLSGDTEAFF. The CDR3 DNA reads as TGTGCCAGCAGTGACCCTCTAAGTGGTGACACTGAAGCTTTCTTT.

This clone was observed once. The V gene is TRBV6-4, the J gene TRBJ2-1; 8 bases line up with TRBD2. Germline V gene data show CDR1 as MRHNA and CDR2 as SNTAGT. The trim removed 5 bases at V and 3 bases at J, leaving 3 bases unmatched. This CDR3 has 14 amino acids. CDR3 loop: CASSSGTSYNEQFF. The CDR3 bases are TGTGCCAGCAGTTCCGGGACTAGCTACAATGAGCAGTTCTTC.

This chain connects TRBV5-4 to TRBJ2-1; TRBD2 matches at 14 bases. CDR1 is SGHNT and CDR2 is YYREEE in the germline V gene (reference sequence). There are 18 residues in the CDR3. The trim removed 0 bases at V and 4 bases at J, leaving 6 bases unmatched. The CDR3 sequence: CASSLVFRTSGGYNEQFF. In DNA form, the CDR3 reads TGTGCCAGCAGCTTGGTATTCCGGACTAGCGGGGGGTACAATGAGCAGTTCTTC.

The CDR3 region is CASSQVLGAYSYEQYF. The CDR3 DNA sequence: TGCGCCAGCAGCCAAGTTCTTGGAGCCTACTCCTACGAGCAGTACTTC. The rearrangement links TRBV4-1 to TRBJ2-7; D gene uncertain. Per germline, CDR1 MGHRA and CDR2 YSYEKL. The CDR3 runs 16 residues. V shed 1 base and J shed 0 bases, with 13 bases lying between them.